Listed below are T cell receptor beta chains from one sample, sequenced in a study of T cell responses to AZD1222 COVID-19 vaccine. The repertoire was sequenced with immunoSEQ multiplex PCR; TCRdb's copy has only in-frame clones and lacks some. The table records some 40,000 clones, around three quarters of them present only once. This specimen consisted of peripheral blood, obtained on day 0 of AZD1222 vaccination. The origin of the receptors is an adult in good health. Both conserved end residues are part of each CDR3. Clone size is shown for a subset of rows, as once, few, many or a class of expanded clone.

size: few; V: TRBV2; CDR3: CASSSVENQPQHF
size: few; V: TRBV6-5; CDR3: CASSYGTGYRGYTF
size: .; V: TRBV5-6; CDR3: CASSFGVRSDSPLHF
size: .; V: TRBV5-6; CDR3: CASSFEGLNTIYF
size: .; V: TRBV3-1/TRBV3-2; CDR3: CASSQRGQGGSNYGYTF
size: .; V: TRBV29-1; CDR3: CSARVTDTQYF
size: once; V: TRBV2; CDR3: CASSGAGQGETQYF
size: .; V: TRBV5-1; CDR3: CASTTDFNEKLFF
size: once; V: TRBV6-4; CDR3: CASSESPGYEQYF
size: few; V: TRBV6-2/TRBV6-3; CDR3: CASSWGNTIYF
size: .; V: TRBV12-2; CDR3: CASRPQVRVVIYNEQFF
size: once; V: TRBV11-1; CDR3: CASSLDGGMNTEAFF
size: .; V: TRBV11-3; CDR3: CASSRGLALAGDTGELFF
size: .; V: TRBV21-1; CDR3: CASSNFRPGNHSGNTIYF
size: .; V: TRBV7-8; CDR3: CASSSRAGGSNSPLHF
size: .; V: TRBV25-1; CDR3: CASSRAGHTEAFF
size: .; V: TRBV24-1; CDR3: CATSTVDRGFVGELFF
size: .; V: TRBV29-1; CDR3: CSAAGELNTGELFF
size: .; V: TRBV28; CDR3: CASSLDQNTEAFF
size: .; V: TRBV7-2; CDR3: CASSSQGVWSGANVLTF
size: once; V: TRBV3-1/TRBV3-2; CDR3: CASSQDQGLFYGYTF
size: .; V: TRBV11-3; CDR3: CASSLAAGSYEQYF
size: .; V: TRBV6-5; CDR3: CASTAFVSGANVLTF
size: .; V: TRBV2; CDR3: CASSSGTVIYNEQFF
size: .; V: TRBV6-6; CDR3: CASSYTDRGENNEQFF
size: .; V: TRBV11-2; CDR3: CASKPPLGLAGGRTGELFF
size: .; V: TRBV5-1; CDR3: CASSPGTGHGYTF
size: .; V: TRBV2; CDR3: CASTQRGDVSGELFF
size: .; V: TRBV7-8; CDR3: CASSPTGGGIQPQHF
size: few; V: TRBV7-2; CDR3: CASSLSNAPYNEQFF
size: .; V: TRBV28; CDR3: CASSPLAGFYGYTF
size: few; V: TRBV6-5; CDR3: CASVAGFEQYF
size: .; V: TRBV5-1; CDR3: CASTRDSGSNYGYTF
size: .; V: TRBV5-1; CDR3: CASSSASSNLADTQYF
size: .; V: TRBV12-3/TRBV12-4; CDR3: CASARTQNSPLHF
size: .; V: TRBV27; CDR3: CASGTGDANTGELFF
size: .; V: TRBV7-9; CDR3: CASSSPGQGLGEQFF